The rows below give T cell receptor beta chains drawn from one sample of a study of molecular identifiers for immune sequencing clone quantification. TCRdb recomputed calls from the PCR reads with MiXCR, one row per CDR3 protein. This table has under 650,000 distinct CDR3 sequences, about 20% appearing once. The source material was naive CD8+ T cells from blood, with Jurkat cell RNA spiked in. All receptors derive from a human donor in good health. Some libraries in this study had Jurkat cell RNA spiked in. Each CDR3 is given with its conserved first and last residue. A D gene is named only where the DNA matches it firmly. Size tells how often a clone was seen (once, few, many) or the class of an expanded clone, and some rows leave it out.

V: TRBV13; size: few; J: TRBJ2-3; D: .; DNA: TGTGCCAGCAGCCCGGGGGGGGGGACAGGACAATTCCACACAGATACGCAGTATTTT; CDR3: CASSPGGGTGQFHTDTQYF
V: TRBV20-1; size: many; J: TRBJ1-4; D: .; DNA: TGCAGTGCTAGTTACCAGTCGGATGAAAAACTGTTTTTT; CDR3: CSASYQSDEKLFF
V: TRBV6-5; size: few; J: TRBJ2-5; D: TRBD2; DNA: TGTGCCAGCAGTTTCACAGCGGGGGCCCAAGAGACCCAGTACTTC; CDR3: CASSFTAGAQETQYF
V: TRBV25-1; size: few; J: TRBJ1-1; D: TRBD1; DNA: TGTGCCAGCAACCAACCCGGGACAGGGTTTTTTTTGCTTTTTCCCGAAGCTTTCTTT; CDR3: CASNQPGTGFFLLFPEAFF
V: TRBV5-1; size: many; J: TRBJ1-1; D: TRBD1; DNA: TGCGCCAGCAGCTTGGGACAGGGGCTTGCTGAAGCTTTCTTT; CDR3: CASSLGQGLAEAFF
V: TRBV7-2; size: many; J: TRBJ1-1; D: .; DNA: TGTGCCAGCAGCGTACAGGGTGAAGCTTTCTTT; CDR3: CASSVQGEAFF
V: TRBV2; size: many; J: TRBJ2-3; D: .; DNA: TGTGCCAGCAGTGCGAAATGGGCCCTCGACACAGATACGCAGTATTTT; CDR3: CASSAKWALDTDTQYF
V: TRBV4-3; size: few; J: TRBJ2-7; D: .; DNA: TGCGCCAGCAGCCAAAGCGGGACACCCTACACCTACGAGCAGTACTTC; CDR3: CASSQSGTPYTYEQYF
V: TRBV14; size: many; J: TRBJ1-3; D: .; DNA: TGTGCCAGCAGCCTGGACCCAGGGTATGGAAACACCATATATTTT; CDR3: CASSLDPGYGNTIYF
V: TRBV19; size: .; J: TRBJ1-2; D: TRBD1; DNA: TGTGCCAGTATCCAGACAGGGCAAAATTGGTATGGCTGCACCTTC; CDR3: CASIQTGQNWYGCTF
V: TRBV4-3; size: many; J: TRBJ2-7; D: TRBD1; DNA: TGCGCCAGCAGCCAAGAGGGGTACAGGGGGAAGGGCGAGCAGTACTTC; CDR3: CASSQEGYRGKGEQYF
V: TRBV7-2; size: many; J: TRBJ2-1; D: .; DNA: TGTGCCAGCACCACAGAGGGATTGGTCAGAAATGAGCAGTTCTTC; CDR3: CASTTEGLVRNEQFF
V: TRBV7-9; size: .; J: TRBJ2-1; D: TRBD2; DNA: TGTGCCAGCAGCAACCCGACATGGGCGGGAGCCCAATATTACAATGAGCAGTTCTTC; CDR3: CASSNPTWAGAQYYNEQFF
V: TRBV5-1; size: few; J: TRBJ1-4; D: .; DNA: TGCGCCAGCAGCTTGGTGGGACGGATTGAAAGACTGTTTTTT; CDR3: CASSLVGRIERLFF
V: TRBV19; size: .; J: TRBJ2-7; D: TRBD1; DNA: TGTGCCAGCCAAGACAGGGGGGCCTACGAGCAGTACTTC; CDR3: CASQDRGAYEQYF
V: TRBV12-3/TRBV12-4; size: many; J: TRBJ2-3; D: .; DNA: TGTGCCAGCAGTTGGACAGAGCCCGATACGCAGTATTTT; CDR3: CASSWTEPDTQYF
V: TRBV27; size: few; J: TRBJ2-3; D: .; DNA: TGTGCCAGTAGTTTTATGGGGAGCACAGATACGCAGTATTTT; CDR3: CASSFMGSTDTQYF
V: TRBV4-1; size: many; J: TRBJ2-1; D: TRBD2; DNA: TGCGCCAGCAGCCCCTCAGGGGCGGGGGGGCAGGGTTACAATGAGCAGTTCTTC; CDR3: CASSPSGAGGQGYNEQFF
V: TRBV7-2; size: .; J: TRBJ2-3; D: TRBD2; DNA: TGTGCCAGCAGGGAAAGCGGGGGGACGCTAAATACGCAGTATTTT; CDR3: CASRESGGTLNTQYF
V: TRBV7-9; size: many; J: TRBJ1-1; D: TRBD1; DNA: TGTGCCAGCAGCTCCTGGGACAGGGGGGTTGAAGCTTTCTTT; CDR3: CASSSWDRGVEAFF
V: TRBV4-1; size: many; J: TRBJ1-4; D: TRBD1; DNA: TGCGCCAGCAGCCAAGTAACAGGGGGGACAGAAAAACTGTTTTTT; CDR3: CASSQVTGGTEKLFF
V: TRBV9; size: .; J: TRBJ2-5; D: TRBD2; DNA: TGTGCCAGCAGCGCAGTATCTTGCGGGGGGCCCGGGGAGACCCAGTACTTC; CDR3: CASSAVSCGGPGETQYF
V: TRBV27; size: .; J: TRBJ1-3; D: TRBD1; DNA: TGTGCCAGCAGCGGGACAGGGTTGACTTTGGACACCATATATTTT; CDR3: CASSGTGLTLDTIYF
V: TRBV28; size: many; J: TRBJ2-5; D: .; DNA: TGTGCCAGCAGTTCACTCGGCTCCGGGGACGAGACCCAGTACTTC; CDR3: CASSSLGSGDETQYF
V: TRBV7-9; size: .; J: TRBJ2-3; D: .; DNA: TGTGCCAGCAGCTTAGTCTCAAACCGGGGGGCAGGCACCGATACGCAGTATTTT; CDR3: CASSLVSNRGAGTDTQYF
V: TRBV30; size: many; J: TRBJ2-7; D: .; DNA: TGTGCCTGGAGTAGGGACACTCTCTACGAGCAGTACTTC; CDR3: CAWSRDTLYEQYF
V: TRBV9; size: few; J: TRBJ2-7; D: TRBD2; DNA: TGTGCCAGCAGCATCGGAGGGAGGGGGACTAGCGGGAGGAACTCCTACGAGCAGTACTTC; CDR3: CASSIGGRGTSGRNSYEQYF
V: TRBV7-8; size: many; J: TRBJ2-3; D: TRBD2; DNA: TGTGCCAGCAGCCATGGACTAGCGGGGGGGTTTAGCACAGATACGCAGTATTTT; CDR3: CASSHGLAGGFSTDTQYF
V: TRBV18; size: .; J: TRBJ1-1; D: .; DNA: TGTGCCAGCTCACCACCGATTAGGAACACTGAAGCTTTCTTT; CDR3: CASSPPIRNTEAFF
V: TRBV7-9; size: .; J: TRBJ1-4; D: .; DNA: TGTGCCAGCAGCGGTCCGGGGGCAACTAATGAAAAACTGTTTTTT; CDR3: CASSGPGATNEKLFF
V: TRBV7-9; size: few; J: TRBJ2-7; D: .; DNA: TGTGCCAGCAGCACCTCCGGGACGACCGACTACGAGCAGTACTTC; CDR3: CASSTSGTTDYEQYF
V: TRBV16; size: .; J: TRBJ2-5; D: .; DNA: TGTGCCAGCAGCCAATCTCGACAGATACAAGAGACCCAGTACTTC; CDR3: CASSQSRQIQETQYF
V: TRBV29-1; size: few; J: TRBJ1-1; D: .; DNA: TGCAGCGTCCGTGGGGGCCGAAACACTGAAGCTTTCTTT; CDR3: CSVRGGRNTEAFF
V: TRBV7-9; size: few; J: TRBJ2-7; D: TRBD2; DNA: TGTGCCAGCAGCCTTACACGGACTAGCAACGAGCAGTACTTC; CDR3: CASSLTRTSNEQYF
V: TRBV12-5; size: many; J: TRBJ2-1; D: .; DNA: TGTGCTAGTGGTTTAACGCTCGAAGGGCAGTTCTTC; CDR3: CASGLTLEGQFF
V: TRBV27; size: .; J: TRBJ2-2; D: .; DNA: TGTGCCAGTTGGGGAGTCACCGGGGAGCTGTTTTTT; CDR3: CASWGVTGELFF
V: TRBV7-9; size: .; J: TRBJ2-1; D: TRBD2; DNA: TGTGCCAGCAGCGGATCCGGGACTAGCGGGAGGGCCGGCAATGAGCAGTTCTTC; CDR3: CASSGSGTSGRAGNEQFF
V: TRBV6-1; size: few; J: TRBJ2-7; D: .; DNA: TGTGCCAGCAGTGAAAGCGGCGGCCCGGCCTACGAGCAGTACTTC; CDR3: CASSESGGPAYEQYF
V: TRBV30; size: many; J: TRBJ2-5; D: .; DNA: TGTGCCTGGAGTAAACCGTACCAAGAGACCCAGTACTTC; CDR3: CAWSKPYQETQYF
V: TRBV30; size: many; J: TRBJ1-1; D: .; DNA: TGTGCCTGGAGTGTACAAGGGGATGAAGCTTTCTTT; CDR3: CAWSVQGDEAFF
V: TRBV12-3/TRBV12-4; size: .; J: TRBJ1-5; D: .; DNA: TGTGCCAGCAATTTTGTCGGCGGGGGACTTCAGCCCCAGCATTTT; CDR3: CASNFVGGGLQPQHF
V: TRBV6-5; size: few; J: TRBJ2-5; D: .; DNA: TGTGCCAGCACCCCCCACATGGGGTCAAAAGAGACCCAGTACTTC; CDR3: CASTPHMGSKETQYF
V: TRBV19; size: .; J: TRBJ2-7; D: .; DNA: TGTGCCAGTAGTACCGGGATGGGCGCTGGGTACGAGCAGTGCTTC; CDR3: CASSTGMGAGYEQCF
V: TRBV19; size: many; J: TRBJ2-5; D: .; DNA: TGTGCCAGCAGTATTTCAGGGGGGGAGACCCAGTACTTC; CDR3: CASSISGGETQYF
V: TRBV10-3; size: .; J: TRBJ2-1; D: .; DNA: TGTGCCACCAAAATACTAGAGGAATACAATGAGCAGTTCTTC; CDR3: CATKILEEYNEQFF
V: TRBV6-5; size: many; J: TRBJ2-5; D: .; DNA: TGTGCCAGCAGTTACTCGACAACAGGCGGTGAGACCCAGTACTTC; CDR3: CASSYSTTGGETQYF
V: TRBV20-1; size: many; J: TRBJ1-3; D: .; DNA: TGCAGTGCTAGAGTTCGGGCCCTCTCTGGAAACACCATATATTTT; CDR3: CSARVRALSGNTIYF
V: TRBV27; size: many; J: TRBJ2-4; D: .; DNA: TGTGCCAGCAGTTTCAGTTTACAGACCAAAAACATTCAGTACTTC; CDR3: CASSFSLQTKNIQYF
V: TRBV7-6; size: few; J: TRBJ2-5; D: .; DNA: TGTGCCAGCAGCTTAGGGGCGGAGATACAAGAGACCCAGTACTTC; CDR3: CASSLGAEIQETQYF
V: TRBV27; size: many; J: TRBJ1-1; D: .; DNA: TGTGCCAGCAGTTTATCGTTAAGGCTGAACACTGAAGCTTTCTTT; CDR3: CASSLSLRLNTEAFF
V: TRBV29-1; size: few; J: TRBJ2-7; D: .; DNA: TGCAGCGTTGAGGAAACCTACGAGCAGTACTTC; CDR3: CSVEETYEQYF
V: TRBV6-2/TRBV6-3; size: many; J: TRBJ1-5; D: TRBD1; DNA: TGTGCCACTAGGACAGGGGGCGTCAATCAGCCCCAGCATTTT; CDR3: CATRTGGVNQPQHF
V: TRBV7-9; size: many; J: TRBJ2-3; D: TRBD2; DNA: TGTGCCAGCAGCTTAGCGATTAGCGGGATCGCAGATACGCAGTATTTT; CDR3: CASSLAISGIADTQYF
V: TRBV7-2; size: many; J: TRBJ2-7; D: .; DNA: TGTGCCAGCAGCTTAGTAGACAACGAGCAGTACTTC; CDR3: CASSLVDNEQYF